The TCR beta chain described here comes from a study of PD-1 blockade in classical Hodgkin lymphoma. Across the study: Patients were administered nivolumab (3 mg/kg intravenously) every 2 weeks.

J lost 4 bases, V lost 3 bases, and 6 bases had no gene match. Germline V gene lookup returns CDR1 SGHDT and CDR2 YYEEEE. This CDR3 comprises 15 residues. Time point: cycle 4 day 1 (C4D1), after 6 weeks of nivolumab. All patients experienced relapse after autologous stem cell transplantation, and brentuximab vedotin exposure was variable. Complete response, partial response or progressive disease constituted the best response categories observed. A remark on this clone: Its antigen is as yet unknown. With only one base between it and a far larger clone, this is likely a read error.

Here immunoSEQ multiplex PCR was the method, and the copy in TCRdb shows in-frame clones only, minus some. The table lists some 50,000 clones, about three quarters of them singletons, with about 12% in the top ten. Whole-study findings and limits: With respect to the repertoire differences, their causes, possibly disease activity or prior therapy, remain undefined. Exclusion removed patients who began nivolumab under 1 year after ASCT.

The specimen was peripheral blood mononuclear cells (PBMCs), collected before the fourth cycle of nivolumab. The J gene is TRBJ2-3, the V gene TRBV5-6; 9 bases agree with TRBD1. This sequence was found in a human donor with classical Hodgkin lymphoma. The CDR3 DNA follows: TGTGCCAGCAGCTCTGGGACAGGGTCAGCAGATACGCAGTATTTT. It specifies CASSSGTGSADTQYF.